The TCR beta chain described here comes from a study of cytomegalovirus exposure and HLA in healthy donors. Study observations and caveats: Earlier analysis looked at TCR beta V segments, and most were productive about 90% or about 30% of the time.

With respect to this clone: Its antigen is undetermined.

Primers: 60 Vbeta forward and 13 Jbeta reverse. Some clones are missing from TCRdb's copy, which holds only in-frame ones; the method was immunoSEQ multiplex PCR. The sample consists of 150,000 to 200,000 clones, about 85% of them appearing once. CDR3 length equals 14 residues. The V gene lost 1 base and the J gene lost 3 bases, with 10 bases spanning the gap. Germline lookup yields CDR1 MGHRA and CDR2 YSYEKL. The chain combines TRBV4-1 with TRBJ2-7; D is uncertain. The sequencing sample was made of PBMCs. The sequence derives from a man between 18 and 35 years old in good health and CMV-seropositive. The CDR3 DNA sequence: TGCGCCAGCAGCCAAGCGACATCGTTCTACGAGCAGTACTTC. It codes for CASSQATSFYEQYF.